This section outlines one TCR beta chain sequence together with its context. Trimming removed 1 base from V and 4 bases from J, with 5 bases in between. The CDR3 contains 13 residues. Germline loops: CDR1 LGHDT, CDR2 YNNKEL (reference sequence). Under the authors' procedure: Amplification of reference gene primers provided the estimated nucleated cell counts. Generated by immunoSEQ multiplex PCR, the TCRdb table keeps only in-frame clones and is missing some. Clone size and V and J calls were adopted from that table, with D and trimming inferred from the DNA. This table holds approximately 290,000 clones, around 92% found once. This record comes from a study of blood T cell repertoires in COVID-19. About the research overall: The United States, Italy and Spain were the sources of the acute and convalescent COVID-19 samples.

One Seattle source followed patients from active infection through their disease course. The TCR comes from a woman aged 25 to 39 with COVID-19, enrolled during active disease. This chain uses TRBV3-1 (or the pseudogene TRBV3-2) with TRBJ1-3; TRBD1 is a possible D gene (5 bases). Material for sequencing was peripheral blood. The CDR3 DNA is TGTGCCAGCAGCCAAGGGACAGGAAACACCATATATTTT. This sequence encodes CASSQGTGNTIYF.